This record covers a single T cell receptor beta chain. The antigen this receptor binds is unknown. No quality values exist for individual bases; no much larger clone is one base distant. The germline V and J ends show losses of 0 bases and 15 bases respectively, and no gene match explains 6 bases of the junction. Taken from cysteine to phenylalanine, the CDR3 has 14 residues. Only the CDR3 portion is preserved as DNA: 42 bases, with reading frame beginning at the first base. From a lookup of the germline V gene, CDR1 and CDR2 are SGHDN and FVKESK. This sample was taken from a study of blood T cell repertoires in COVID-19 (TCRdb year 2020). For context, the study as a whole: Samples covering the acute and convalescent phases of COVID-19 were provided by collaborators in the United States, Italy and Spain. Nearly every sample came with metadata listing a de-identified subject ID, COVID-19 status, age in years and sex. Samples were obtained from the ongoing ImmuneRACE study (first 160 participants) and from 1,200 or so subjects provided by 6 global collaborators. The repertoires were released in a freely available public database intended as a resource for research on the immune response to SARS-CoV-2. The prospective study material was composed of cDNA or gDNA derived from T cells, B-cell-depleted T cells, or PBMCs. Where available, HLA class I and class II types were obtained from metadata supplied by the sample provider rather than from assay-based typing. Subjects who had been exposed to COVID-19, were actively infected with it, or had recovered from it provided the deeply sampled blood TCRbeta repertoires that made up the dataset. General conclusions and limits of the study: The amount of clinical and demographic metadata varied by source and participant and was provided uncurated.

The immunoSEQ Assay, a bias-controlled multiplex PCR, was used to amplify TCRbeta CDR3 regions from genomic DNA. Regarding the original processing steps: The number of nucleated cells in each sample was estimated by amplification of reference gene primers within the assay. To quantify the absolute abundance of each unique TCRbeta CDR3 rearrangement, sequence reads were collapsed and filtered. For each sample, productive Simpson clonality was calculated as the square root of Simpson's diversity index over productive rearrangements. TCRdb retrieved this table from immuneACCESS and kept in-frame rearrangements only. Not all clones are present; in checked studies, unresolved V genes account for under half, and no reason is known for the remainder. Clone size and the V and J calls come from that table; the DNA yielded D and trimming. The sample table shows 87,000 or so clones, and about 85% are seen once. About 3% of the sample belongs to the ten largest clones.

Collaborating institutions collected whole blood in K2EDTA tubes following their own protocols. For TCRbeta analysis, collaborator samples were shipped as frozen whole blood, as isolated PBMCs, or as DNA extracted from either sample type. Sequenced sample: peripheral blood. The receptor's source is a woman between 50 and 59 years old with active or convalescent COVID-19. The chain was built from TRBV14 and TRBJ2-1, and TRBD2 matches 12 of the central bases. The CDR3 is CASSQDLTSGGVFF. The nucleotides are TGTGCCAGCAGCCAAGATTTGACTAGCGGGGGTGTGTTCTTC.